One sample yielded the 9 T cell receptor beta chains listed below, sequenced in a study of OX40 agonist ivuxolimab in advanced cancers. TCRdb's copy holds only in-frame clones and misses some; the assay was immunoSEQ multiplex PCR. The repertoire holds around 53,000 clones, with roughly 80% as singletons. The material was CD4+ or CD8+ T cells sorted from blood, obtained in a trial of the OX40 agonist ivuxolimab. These receptors were collected from an adult with an advanced solid tumor such as melanoma, head and neck, liver or kidney cancer.

The V and J genes are TRBV6-1 and TRBJ1-6; D perhaps matches TRBD1 (5 bases). CDR3 length: 15 residues. Germline V CDR1 and CDR2: MNHNS, SASEGT. Trimming shortened V by 3 bases and J by 14 bases, and 20 bases separated the two germline ends. CDR3 region: CASSDVGAASYTLHF. In DNA form, the CDR3 reads TGTGCCAGCAGTGACGTCGGGGCAGCAAGTTACACCCTCCACTTT.

The chain joins TRBV6-1 to TRBJ2-3; D is unclear. V was clipped by 5 bases and J by 1 base, with 10 bases between them. Per the germline V gene, CDR1 is MNHNS and CDR2 is SASEGT. The CDR3 runs 14 residues. CDR3 residues: CASSPQIGTDTQYF. DNA of the CDR3: TGTGCCAGCAGTCCCCAAATTGGCACAGATACGCAGTATTTT.

This rearrangement joins TRBV7-9 to TRBJ2-7; 7 bases fit TRBD2. CDR1 is SEHNR and CDR2 is FQNEAQ in the germline V gene (reference sequence). Germline trimming cut 5 bases from V and 0 bases from J; bases unmatched to any gene: 13. The CDR3 has 17 amino acids. In DNA, the CDR3 is TGTGCCAGCAGCCACCCCGTCGGGGGGAAGAGCTCCTACGAGCAGTACTTC. Its translation is CASSHPVGGKSSYEQYF.

The J gene is TRBJ2-5, the V gene TRBV5-1, with TRBD1 identical over 10 bases. J was trimmed by 4 bases and V by 4 bases; bases with no gene match: 7. This CDR3 comprises 15 residues. The V gene's germline CDR1 is SGHRS and CDR2 YFSETQ. The CDR3 DNA sequence: TGCGCCAGCAGCGTTGGACAGGGGGGTGGAGAGACCCAGTACTTC. Its protein is CASSVGQGGGETQYF.

The chain couples TRBV11-2 to TRBJ2-5; D might be TRBD2 (7 bases). The CDR3 consists of 14 residues. Trimming pared 4 bases from V and 5 bases from J, leaving 14 bases between. The V gene's germline CDR1 is SGHAT and CDR2 FQNNGV. This CDR3 reads CASSSSGGAETQYF. In DNA, the CDR3 is TGTGCCAGCAGCTCCTCGGGGGGCGCCGAGACCCAGTACTTC.

The V call is TRBV6-1, the J call TRBJ2-7; D remains unclear. Germline lookup yields CDR1 MNHNS and CDR2 SASEGT. The V end lost 0 bases, the J end lost 9 bases, and 12 bases lay between the germline ends. The CDR3 length is 13 residues. The CDR3 reads CASSEALRSPQYF. The CDR3 coding sequence is TGTGCCAGCAGTGAAGCGCTAAGGTCTCCGCAGTACTTC.

This chain connects TRBV6-5 to TRBJ1-6; 7 bases fit TRBD1. Germline V gene sequence: CDR1 MNHEY, CDR2 SVGAGI. With V trimmed by 6 bases and J by 10 bases, 9 bases remained unmatched. The CDR3 contains 14 residues. The CDR3 is CASRTQGSRSPLHF. The DNA of the CDR3 is TGTGCCAGCAGAACACAGGGGTCGAGATCACCCCTCCACTTT.

The CDR3 spells CASSVGGETQYF. The CDR3 DNA is TGTGCCAGCAGCGTAGGGGGGGAGACCCAGTACTTC. The chain carries TRBV9 and TRBJ2-5; D tentatively reads TRBD1 or TRBD2 (5 bases each). V lost 0 bases and J lost 5, with 5 bases in between. The CDR3 extends over 12 amino acids. Germline V CDR1 and CDR2: SGDLS, YYNGEE. Full variable domain (rest looked up from reference TRBV9 and TRBJ2-5): DSGVTQTPKHLITATGQRVTLRCSPRSGDLSVYWYQQSLDQGLQFLIQYYNGEERAKGNILERFSAQQFPDLHSELNLSSLELGDSALYFCASSVGGETQYFGPGTRLLVL.

This rearrangement joins TRBV18 to TRBJ1-1; D ambiguous. Germline V gives CDR1 KGHSH, CDR2 LQKENI. CDR3 length: 14 amino acids. Trimming left V 2 bases short and J 1 base short, with 8 bases between. DNA for the CDR3: TGTGCCAGCTCACCAGAGGCAGCGAACACTGAAGCTTTCTTT. It yields the protein CASSPEAANTEAFF.